This TCR beta chain comes out of a study of blood T cell repertoires in COVID-19. Across the whole study: PBMCs, B-cell-depleted T cells, or T cells provided the cDNA or gDNA that made up the material.

Trimming pared 6 bases from V and 4 bases from J, leaving 12 bases between. Germline V gene sequence: CDR1 MDHEN, CDR2 SYDVKM. The CDR3 runs 13 residues. As processed by the authors: Reference gene primers were amplified, and this amplification served to estimate nucleated cell counts. Some clones are missing from TCRdb's copy, which holds only in-frame ones; the method was immunoSEQ multiplex PCR. The V and J calls and clone size are taken from that table; D and trimming were inferred from the DNA. The table lists some 300,000 clones, around 90% of them singletons. This chain uses TRBV28 with TRBJ1-1; maybe TRBD1 (5 bases). The sequence derives from a man in his 70s with acute or convalescent COVID-19. The specimen sequenced was peripheral blood. This CDR3 is CASRGPMGTEAFF. CDR3 sequence (DNA): TGTGCCAGCAGGGGGCCAATGGGCACTGAAGCTTTCTTT.